This T cell receptor beta chain was obtained from a study of cytomegalovirus exposure and HLA in healthy donors. The PCR made use of 60 Vbeta and 13 Jbeta primers. The assay was immunoSEQ multiplex PCR, and TCRdb's table has in-frame clones only and misses some. This sample yields roughly 72,000 clones, of which roughly 80% are seen a single time; roughly a fifth belongs to the top ten. The specimen was PBMCs. The receptors were gathered from a woman aged 40 to 55 in good health and CMV-seropositive.

The chain recombines TRBV6-1 with TRBJ2-5; D not certain. Deletions cut 2 bases from V and 9 bases from J, with 16 bases between. The CDR3 sequence is 14 residues long. The germline V gene has CDR1 MNHNS and CDR2 SASEGT. The CDR3 here is CASSEPEPLAAQYF. CDR3 bases: TGTGCCAGCAGTGAACCGGAGCCCCTGGCGGCCCAGTACTTC.